This T cell receptor (beta chain) was profiled in a study of T cells after posttransplantation cyclophosphamide. Generated by immunoSEQ multiplex PCR, the TCRdb table keeps only in-frame clones and is missing some. The sample has roughly 2,600 clones, about 85% seen once. Details on this clone: No antigen is known for it.

The study, taken as a whole, reports: Donor CD8+ memory clones often dominated recipient blood repertoires at later times.

The CDR3 is 14 amino acids. Germline CDR1 reads SNHLY; CDR2 reads FYNNEI. V shed 3 bases, J shed 6 bases, and the junction held 3 bases outside the gene matches. Material for sequencing was CD8+ T cells sorted from PBMCs. V is TRBV2 and J is TRBJ2-2, with 8 bases aligning to TRBD2. The source is a woman aged 50 to 60 in good health and a related stem cell transplant donor. CDR3 in DNA: TGTGCCAGCAGTGACACGGGAGGGGCCGGGGAGCTGTTTTTT. This sequence encodes CASSDTGGAGELFF.